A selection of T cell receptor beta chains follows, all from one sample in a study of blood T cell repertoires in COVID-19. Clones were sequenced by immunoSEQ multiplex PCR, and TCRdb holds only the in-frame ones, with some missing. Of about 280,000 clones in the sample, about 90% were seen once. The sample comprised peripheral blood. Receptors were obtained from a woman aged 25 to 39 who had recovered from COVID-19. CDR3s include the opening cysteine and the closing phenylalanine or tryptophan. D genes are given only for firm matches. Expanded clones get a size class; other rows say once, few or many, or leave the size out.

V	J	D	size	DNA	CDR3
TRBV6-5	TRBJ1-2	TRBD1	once	TGTGCCAGCAGCTACCGGGACAGGCGTTCTAACTATGGCTACACCTTC	CASSYRDRRSNYGYTF
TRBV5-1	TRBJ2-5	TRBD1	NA	TGCGCCAGCAGCTTGGCCGGGACAGGGGTGGAGACCCAGTACTTC	CASSLAGTGVETQYF
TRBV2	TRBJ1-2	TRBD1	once	TGTGCCAGTACGTTAGACAGGGCGGTTGACGTCGGTGGCTACACCTTC	CASTLDRAVDVGGYTF
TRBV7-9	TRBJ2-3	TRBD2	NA	TGTGCCAGCAGCTTAGCCCGTCGACTAGCCGGAGATACGCAGTATTTT	CASSLARRLAGDTQYF
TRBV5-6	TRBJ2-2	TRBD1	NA	TGTGCCAGCAGCTTCGGGACAGGGTACACCGGGGAGCTGTTTTTT	CASSFGTGYTGELFF
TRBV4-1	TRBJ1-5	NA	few	TGCGCCAGCAGCCAAGACAGGGGCGGTCAGCCCCAGCATTTT	CASSQDRGGQPQHF
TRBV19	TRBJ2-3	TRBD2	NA	TGTGCCAGTAGGTCCGCTAGCGGGGGGGGAGATACGCAGTATTTT	CASRSASGGGDTQYF
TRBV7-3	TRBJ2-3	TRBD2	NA	TGTGCCAGCAGCTTAAGGGGGACTAGCGGGATGGATACGCAGTATTTT	CASSLRGTSGMDTQYF
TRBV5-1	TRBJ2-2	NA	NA	TGCGCCAGCAGCAGCTTGGGGGCCGCGAACACCGGGGAGCTGTTTTTT	CASSSLGAANTGELFF
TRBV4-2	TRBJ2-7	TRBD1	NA	TGTGCCAGCAGCCGACCGGGACAGGGTGTCTACGAGCAGTACTTC	CASSRPGQGVYEQYF
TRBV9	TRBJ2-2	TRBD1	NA	TGTGCCAGCACCCACCGGACAGGCGTGATGGTGTTCACCGGGGAGCTGTTTTTT	CASTHRTGVMVFTGELFF
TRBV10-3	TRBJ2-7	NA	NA	TGTGCCATAAGAGACTCGTTTAGCTCCTACGAGCAGTACTTC	CAIRDSFSSYEQYF
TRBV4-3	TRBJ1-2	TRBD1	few	TGCGCCAGCAGCCAAGATCCCCAGGGGGTAGGCGGCTACACCTTC	CASSQDPQGVGGYTF
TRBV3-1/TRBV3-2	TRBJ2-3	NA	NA	TGTGCCAGCAGCCCGGAGGGGTATACGCAGTATTTT	CASSPEGYTQYF
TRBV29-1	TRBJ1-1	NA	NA	TGCAGCGTTCACAGGGCTAAGAACACTGAAGCTTTCTTT	CSVHRAKNTEAFF
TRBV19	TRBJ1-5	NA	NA	TGTGCCAGTAGTATAGGACAGTACGGGCATTTT	CASSIGQYGHF
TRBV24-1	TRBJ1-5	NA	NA	TGTGCCACCAGTTCATCAGGGGCCGGAGAGCCCCAGCATTTT	CATSSSGAGEPQHF
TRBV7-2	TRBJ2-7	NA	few	TGTGCCAGCAGCGCGACTATCGGGGTCTACGAGCAGTACTTC	CASSATIGVYEQYF
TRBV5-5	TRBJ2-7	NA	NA	TGTGCCAGCAGCTTCCGGAGGAGCTCCTACGAGCAGTACTTC	CASSFRRSSYEQYF
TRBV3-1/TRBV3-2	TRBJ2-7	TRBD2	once	TGTGCCAGCAGCCAAACTAGCGGGGGACTCTCCTACGAGCAGTACTTC	CASSQTSGGLSYEQYF
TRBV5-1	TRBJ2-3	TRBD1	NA	TGCGCCAGCAGCCCCGGGGACAGGCAGGGGGATACGCAGTATTTT	CASSPGDRQGDTQYF
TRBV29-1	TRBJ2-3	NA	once	TGCAGCGTTGAAGACCCGGACTTGGGGGGAACAGATACGCAGTATTTT	CSVEDPDLGGTDTQYF
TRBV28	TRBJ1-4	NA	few	TGTGCCAGCAGTTTTCTGTCAGGAGCTAGCGAAAAACTGTTTTTT	CASSFLSGASEKLFF
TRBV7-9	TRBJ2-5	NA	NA	TGTGCCAGCAGATCGGGTGCGACTTGGTCGGAGACCCAGTACTTC	CASRSGATWSETQYF
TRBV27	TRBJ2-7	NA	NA	TGTGCCAGCAGTTTATCACCTAACGGGATCTTTCGGTCCGAGCAGTACTTC	CASSLSPNGIFRSEQYF
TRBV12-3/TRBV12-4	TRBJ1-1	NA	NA	TGTGCCAGCAGTACGGGGTTCAACACTGAAGCTTTCTTT	CASSTGFNTEAFF
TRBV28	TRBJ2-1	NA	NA	TGTGCCAGCAGTTTCGGAAGCCGGCGAGGCACAGGGAACACCTACATGGGTGAGCAGTTCTTC	CASSFGSRRGTGNTYMGEQFF
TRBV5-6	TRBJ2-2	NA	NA	TGTGCCAGCAGCTTGTCGGCAGGGATAGGCACCGGGGAGCTGTTTTTT	CASSLSAGIGTGELFF
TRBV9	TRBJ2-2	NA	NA	TGTGCCAGCAGCTTAGACACGACTTGGACCGGGGAGCTGTTTTTT	CASSLDTTWTGELFF
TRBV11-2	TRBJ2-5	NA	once	TGTGCCAGCAGCCTGGAGGGGGCGGGGGAGACCCAGTACTTC	CASSLEGAGETQYF
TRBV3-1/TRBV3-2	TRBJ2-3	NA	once	TGTGCCAGCAGCCAATCCATTTGGGCCCTAAGAGATACGCAGTATTTT	CASSQSIWALRDTQYF
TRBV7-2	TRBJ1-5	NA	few	TGTGCCAGCAGCGGAAAGGAGGGGCTGCCCCAGCATTTT	CASSGKEGLPQHF
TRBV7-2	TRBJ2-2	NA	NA	TGTGCCAGCAGCTCCGGACTCACGAACACCGGGGAGCTGTTTTTT	CASSSGLTNTGELFF
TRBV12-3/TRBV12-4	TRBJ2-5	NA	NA	TGTGCCAGCACCGCGCGGGTCCAAGAGACCCAGTACTTC	CASTARVQETQYF
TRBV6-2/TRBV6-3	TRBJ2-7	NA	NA	TGTGCCAGCAGTCAAACTAGGCACGAGCAGTACTTC	CASSQTRHEQYF
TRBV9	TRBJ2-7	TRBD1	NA	TGTGCCAGCAGCTTTACAACAGGGGGCGAGCAGTACTTC	CASSFTTGGEQYF
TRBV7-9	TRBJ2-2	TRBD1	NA	TGTGCCAGCAGCCCGACAGGGTCCGGGGAGCTGTTTTTT	CASSPTGSGELFF
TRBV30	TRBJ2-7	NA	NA	TGTGCCTGGAGTGTACAGTGGTACGAGCAGTACTTC	CAWSVQWYEQYF
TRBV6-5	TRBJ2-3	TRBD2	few	TGTGCCAGCACTATGAGCGGGAGAGCGACAGATACGCAGTATTTT	CASTMSGRATDTQYF
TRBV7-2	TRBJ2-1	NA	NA	TGTGCCAGCAGCTACTCAAGGGGCGCGGATGAGCAGTTCTTC	CASSYSRGADEQFF
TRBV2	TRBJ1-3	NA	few	TGTGCCAGCAGTGAAGGACAGGCGGCTGGAAACACCATATATTTT	CASSEGQAAGNTIYF
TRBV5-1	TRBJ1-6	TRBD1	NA	TGCGCCAGCAGCTTGGGGACAGGGAAGGTTTATTCACCCCTCCACTTT	CASSLGTGKVYSPLHF
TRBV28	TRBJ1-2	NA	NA	TGTGCCAGCAGTTTAACCGGACACTTGGTTGGCTACACCTTC	CASSLTGHLVGYTF
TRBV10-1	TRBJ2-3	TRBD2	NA	TGCGCCAGCAGTGAGTTGCGGGGGGGCCTGGATACGCAGTATTTT	CASSELRGGLDTQYF
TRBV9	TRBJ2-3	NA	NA	TGTGCCAGCAGCGTAGATCTGAGCACAGATACGCAGTATTTT	CASSVDLSTDTQYF
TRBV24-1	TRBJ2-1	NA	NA	TGTGCCACCGGGGCGGCTGGGGACAATGAGCAGTTCTTC	CATGAAGDNEQFF
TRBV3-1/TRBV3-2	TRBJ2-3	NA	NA	TGTGCCAGCACCGAGGGTAGCACAGATACGCAGTATTTT	CASTEGSTDTQYF